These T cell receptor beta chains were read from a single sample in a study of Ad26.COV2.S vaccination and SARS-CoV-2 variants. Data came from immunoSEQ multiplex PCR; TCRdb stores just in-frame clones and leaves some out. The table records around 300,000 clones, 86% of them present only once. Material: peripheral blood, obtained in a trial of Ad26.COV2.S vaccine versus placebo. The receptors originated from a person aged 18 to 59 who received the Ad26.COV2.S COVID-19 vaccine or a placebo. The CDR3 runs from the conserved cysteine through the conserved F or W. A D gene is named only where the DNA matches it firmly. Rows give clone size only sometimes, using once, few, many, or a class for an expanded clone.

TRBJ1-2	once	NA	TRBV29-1	CSVSGFRGSDGYTF	TGCAGCGTTTCGGGGTTTAGGGGATCGGATGGCTACACCTTC
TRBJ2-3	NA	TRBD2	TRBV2	CASSEGTSGGNTDTQYF	TGTGCCAGCAGTGAAGGGACTAGCGGGGGGAACACAGATACGCAGTATTTT
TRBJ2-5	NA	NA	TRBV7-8	CASKRSREAVKETQYF	TGTGCCAGCAAAAGGTCGAGGGAGGCGGTCAAAGAGACCCAGTACTTC
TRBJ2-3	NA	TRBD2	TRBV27	CASRMIRTSGSTDTQYF	TGTGCCAGCAGAATGATCAGGACTAGCGGAAGCACAGATACGCAGTATTTT
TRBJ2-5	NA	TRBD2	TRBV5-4	CASSWVGGGHETQYF	TGTGCCAGCAGCTGGGTGGGCGGGGGGCACGAGACCCAGTACTTC
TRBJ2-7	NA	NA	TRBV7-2	CASSLVTAGGEQYF	TGTGCCAGCAGCTTAGTGACTGCCGGTGGGGAGCAGTACTTC
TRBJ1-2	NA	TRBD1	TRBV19	CASRLSSDRRGYTF	TGTGCCAGTAGGCTGTCCTCGGACAGGAGAGGCTACACCTTC
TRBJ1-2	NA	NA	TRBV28	CASPSPRGEYGYTF	TGTGCCAGCCCGAGTCCCAGGGGCGAGTATGGCTACACCTTC
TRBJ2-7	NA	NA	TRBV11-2	CASSLDIYEQYF	TGTGCCAGCAGCTTAGACATTTACGAGCAGTACTTC
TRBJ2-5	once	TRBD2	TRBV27	CASSLISSGRETQYF	TGTGCCAGCAGTTTAATCTCTAGCGGGAGAGAGACCCAGTACTTC
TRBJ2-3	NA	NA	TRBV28	CASSLLVQGPDTQYF	TGTGCCAGCAGTTTATTGGTGCAGGGCCCAGATACGCAGTATTTT
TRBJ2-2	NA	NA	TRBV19	CASRYPNTGELFF	TGTGCCAGTAGGTATCCGAACACCGGGGAGCTGTTTTTT
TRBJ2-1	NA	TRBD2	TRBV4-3	CASSQELAGSYNEQFF	TGCGCCAGCAGCCAAGAATTAGCGGGGTCCTACAATGAGCAGTTCTTC
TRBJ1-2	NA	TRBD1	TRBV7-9	CASSLEGQWLAGYTF	TGTGCCAGCAGCTTAGAGGGACAGTGGTTAGCTGGCTACACCTTC
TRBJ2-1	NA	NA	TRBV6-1	CASSATGSPGYNEQFF	TGTGCCAGCAGTGCGACCGGGAGCCCCGGATACAATGAGCAGTTCTTC
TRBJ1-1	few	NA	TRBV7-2	CASSPAGVGGEAFF	TGTGCCAGCAGCCCTGCAGGGGTCGGCGGTGAAGCTTTCTTT
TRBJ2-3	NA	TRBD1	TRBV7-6	CASSLSPDRGTDTQYF	TGTGCCAGCAGCTTATCCCCAGACAGGGGAACAGATACGCAGTATTTT
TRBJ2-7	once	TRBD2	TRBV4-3	CASSQAYSGEQYF	TGCGCCAGCAGCCAAGCCTATAGCGGGGAGCAGTACTTC
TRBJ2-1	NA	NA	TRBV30	CAWRAPTLSSYNEQFF	TGTGCCTGGAGGGCTCCCACTTTGAGCTCCTACAATGAGCAGTTCTTC
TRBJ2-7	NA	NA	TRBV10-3	CATHGGALYEQYF	TGTGCCACCCACGGTGGGGCCCTCTACGAGCAGTACTTC
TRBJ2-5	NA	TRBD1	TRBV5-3	CARSHPPRGQTGTQYF	TGTGCCAGAAGCCATCCTCCCAGGGGGCAAACGGGGACCCAGTACTTC
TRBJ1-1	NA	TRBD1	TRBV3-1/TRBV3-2	CASSHTGTGGYAFF	TGTGCCAGCAGCCACACCGGGACAGGGGGCTACGCTTTCTTT
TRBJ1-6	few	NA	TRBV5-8	CASSLVVALGGQNNSPLHF	TGTGCCAGCAGCTTGGTTGTTGCACTCGGCGGACAGAATAATTCACCCCTCCACTTT
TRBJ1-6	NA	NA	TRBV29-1	CSAKVGSTYNSPLHF	TGCAGCGCCAAAGTCGGGTCCACGTATAATTCACCCCTCCACTTT
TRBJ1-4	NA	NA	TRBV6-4	CASSEQQGGKLFF	TGTGCCAGCAGTGAACAACAGGGTGGAAAACTGTTTTTT
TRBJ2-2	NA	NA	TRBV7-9	CASSLVRTGELFF	TGTGCCAGCAGCTTAGTAAGAACCGGGGAGCTGTTTTTT
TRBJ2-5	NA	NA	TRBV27	CASSFWGRPEETQYF	TGTGCCAGCAGTTTCTGGGGTCGACCTGAAGAGACCCAGTACTTC
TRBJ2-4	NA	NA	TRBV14	CASSHIARVDIQYF	TGTGCCAGCAGCCATATAGCCCGGGTCGACATTCAGTACTTC
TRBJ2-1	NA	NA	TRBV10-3	CAISRGNRNEQFF	TGTGCCATCAGCCGGGGGAATCGCAATGAGCAGTTCTTC
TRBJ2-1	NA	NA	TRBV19	CASSIDASWLNLEQFF	TGTGCCAGTAGTATAGATGCTAGCTGGTTGAACCTAGAGCAGTTCTTC
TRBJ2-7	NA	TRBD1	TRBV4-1	CASSHPGQMTYEQYF	TGCGCCAGCAGCCACCCGGGACAGATGACCTACGAGCAGTACTTC
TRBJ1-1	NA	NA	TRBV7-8	CASTPIGTEAFF	TGTGCCAGCACCCCGATTGGGACTGAAGCTTTCTTT
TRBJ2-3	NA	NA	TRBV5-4	CASSLGPASDTQYF	TGTGCCAGCAGCTTGGGTCCAGCATCTGATACGCAGTATTTT
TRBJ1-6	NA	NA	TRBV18	CASSSRPAGRSVNSPLHF	TGTGCCAGCTCAAGTCGGCCTGCAGGGAGGTCGGTGAATTCACCCCTCCACTTT
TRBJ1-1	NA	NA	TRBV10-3	CAIIKDSTDTEAFF	TGTGCCATCATTAAAGATTCGACGGACACTGAAGCTTTCTTT
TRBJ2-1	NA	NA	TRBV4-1	CASSQVMGGGEQFF	TGCGCCAGCAGCCAAGTTATGGGGGGCGGCGAGCAGTTCTTC
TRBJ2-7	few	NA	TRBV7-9	CASSQGQYEQYF	TGTGCCAGCAGCCAAGGACAGTACGAGCAGTACTTC
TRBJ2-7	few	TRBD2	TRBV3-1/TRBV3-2	CASEESGVAYEQYF	TGTGCCAGCGAGGAGAGCGGGGTCGCCTACGAGCAGTACTTC
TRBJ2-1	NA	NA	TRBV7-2	CASSLAPGSSYNEQFF	TGTGCCAGCAGCTTAGCTCCAGGGAGCTCCTACAATGAGCAGTTCTTC
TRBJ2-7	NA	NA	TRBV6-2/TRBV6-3	CASSIPGLSYSYEQYF	TGTGCCAGCAGTATCCCGGGACTGAGTTATTCCTACGAGCAGTACTTC
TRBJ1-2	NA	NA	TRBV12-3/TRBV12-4	CASSLTANYGYTF	TGTGCCAGCAGTTTAACAGCAAACTATGGCTACACCTTC
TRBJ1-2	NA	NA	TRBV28	CASSLGQNYGYTF	TGTGCCAGCAGTTTAGGCCAGAACTATGGCTACACCTTC
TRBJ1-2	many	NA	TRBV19	CASSMRTSYGYTF	TGTGCCAGTAGTATGAGGACATCCTATGGCTACACCTTC
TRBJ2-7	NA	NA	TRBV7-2	CASSLSQVSYEQYF	TGTGCCAGCAGCTTGTCCCAAGTCTCCTACGAGCAGTACTTC
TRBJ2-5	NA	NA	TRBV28	CASTGPLGETQYF	TGTGCCAGCACGGGGCCCTTGGGGGAGACCCAGTACTTC
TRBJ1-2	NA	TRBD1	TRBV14	CASSQDSVDRGGPRF	TGTGCCAGCAGCCAAGATTCTGTTGACAGGGGAGGACCTAGGTTC
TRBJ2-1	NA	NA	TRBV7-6	CASSPRGSASSYNEQFF	TGTGCCAGCAGCCCCCGGGGTAGCGCCTCCTCCTACAATGAGCAGTTCTTC
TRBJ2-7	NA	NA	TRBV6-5	CASNGEITYEQYF	TGTGCCAGCAATGGGGAAATTACCTACGAGCAGTACTTC
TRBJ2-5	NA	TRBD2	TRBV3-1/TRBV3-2	CASSSNSGKQETQYF	TGTGCCAGCAGTAGTAATAGCGGGAAGCAAGAGACCCAGTACTTC
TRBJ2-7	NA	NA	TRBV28	CASSQAISGQYF	TGTGCCAGCAGTCAGGCAATTTCAGGGCAGTACTTC
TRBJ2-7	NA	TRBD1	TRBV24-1	CATSDRHTGTDEQYF	TGTGCCACCAGTGACCGCCATACCGGGACAGACGAGCAGTACTTC
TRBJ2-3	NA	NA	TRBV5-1	CASSFRDTQYF	TGCGCCAGCAGCTTCCGGGATACGCAGTATTTT
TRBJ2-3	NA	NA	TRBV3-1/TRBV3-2	CASSRGGGTDTQYF	TGTGCCAGCAGCCGGGGGGGCGGCACAGATACGCAGTATTTT
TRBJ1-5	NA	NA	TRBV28	CASSLGSVISNQPQHF	TGTGCCAGCAGTTTAGGGTCGGTAATTAGCAATCAGCCCCAGCATTTT
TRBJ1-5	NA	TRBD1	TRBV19	CASQTGGFQPQHF	TGTGCCAGCCAGACAGGGGGGTTTCAGCCCCAGCATTTT
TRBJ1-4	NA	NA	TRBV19	CASIPTASTNEKLFF	TGTGCCAGTATCCCAACCGCGAGTACTAATGAAAAACTGTTTTTT
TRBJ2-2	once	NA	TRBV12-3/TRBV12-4	CASRQQNTGELFF	TGTGCCAGCAGACAACAGAACACCGGGGAGCTGTTTTTT
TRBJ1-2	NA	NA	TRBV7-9	CASSLPPGADNYGYTF	TGTGCCAGCAGCTTACCTCCGGGGGCGGATAACTATGGCTACACCTTC
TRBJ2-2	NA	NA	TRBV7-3	CASSLALADTGELFF	TGTGCCAGCAGCTTAGCGTTAGCGGATACCGGGGAGCTGTTTTTT